These 13 T cell receptor beta chains originate from one sample sequenced in a study of neurological immune-mediated disorders (dated by TCRdb to the late 2010s). Libraries were made using 5' RACE. The instrument was an Illumina HiSeq 2500. TCRdb reran the public reads through fastp at Q25 and MiXCR, keeping productive beta chains. Rows with one shared CDR3 protein collapse into an entry with the most common genes and DNA. The sample table shows under 40,000 distinct CDR3 sequences, and roughly 14% are seen once. The ten largest clones capture more than 20% of the sample. The sample taken for sequencing was PBMCs. These receptors all come from a woman between 45 and 65 years old with HTLV-1-associated myelopathy (HAM/TSP).

This clonotype showed up many times. V is TRBV6-2 or TRBV6-3 and J is TRBJ2-7; D possibly corresponds to TRBD1 (6 bases). This CDR3 has 15 residues. The ends were cut back, 2 bases at V and 0 bases at J, with 11 bases in the middle. Germline CDR1 is MNHEY and CDR2 is SVGEGT. Here the CDR3 DNA reads TGTGCCAGCAGTTACGACAGGCCTAGCTCCTACGAGCAGTACTTC. Protein sequence: CASSYDRPSSYEQYF.

This clonotype has ten or more counts. The V gene is TRBV27, the J gene TRBJ2-3; D is undetermined. With 2 bases removed from V and 1 base from J, the gap between germline ends came to 10 bases. From germline, CDR1 is MNHEY and CDR2 SMNVEV (reference sequence). This CDR3 contains 15 residues. The CDR3 is CASSLTGRGTDTQYF. The CDR3 coding sequence is TGTGCCAGCAGTTTAACCGGTCGAGGCACAGATACGCAGTATTTT.

In its sample, this clonotype is medium-sized. The J gene is TRBJ2-7, the V gene TRBV5-1; the match to TRBD1 covers 8 bases. The CDR3 loop spans 14 amino acids. Trimming took 4 bases from V and 5 from J; bases not matched to a gene: 8. The germline V gene has CDR1 SGHRS and CDR2 YFSETQ. CDR3 sequence (DNA): TGCGCCAGCAGCCCCCGGACAGGGTTCCACGAGCAGTACTTC. Its protein product is CASSPRTGFHEQYF.

This clonotype was counted at least ten times. This rearrangement joins TRBV3-1 to TRBJ2-6; D is unclear. Germline CDR1 is LGHDT and CDR2 is YNNKEL (reference sequence). This CDR3 has 14 amino acids. V lost 3 bases and J 0 bases, leaving 3 bases between the germline ends. CDR3 sequence (DNA): TGTGCCAGCAGCCAGTTCTCTGGGGCCAACGTCCTGACTTTC. It encodes CASSQFSGANVLTF.

This clonotype was recorded many times. The rearrangement links TRBV12-3 or TRBV12-4 to TRBJ2-2, with 8 bases identical to TRBD1. The CDR3 runs to 16 residues. V lost 5 bases, J lost 4 bases, and 9 bases stayed unmatched. CDR3 DNA: TGTGCCAGCAGTAGTGGTACTACAGGGGGCACCGGGGAGCTGTTTTTT. This sequence encodes CASSSGTTGGTGELFF.

This clonotype was detected many times. CDR3 sequence reads: CASSLRSSGPYNEQFF. The CDR3 DNA reads as TGCGCCAGCAGCTTGAGGTCTAGCGGGCCTTACAATGAGCAGTTCTTC. This chain joins TRBV5-1 and TRBJ2-1, with 8 bases aligning to TRBD2. V gave up 1 base and J gave up 4 bases; unmatched junction bases: 7. The CDR3 is 16 amino acids. CDR1 is SGHRS, CDR2 YFSETQ, per germline.

This clonotype was recorded many times. This chain uses TRBV5-1 with TRBJ1-1; D may be TRBD1 (5 bases). The CDR3 sequence is 15 residues long. Looked up from germline, CDR1 is SGHRS and CDR2 is YFSETQ. V shed 4 bases and J shed 0 bases, with 13 bases lying between them. Written as DNA, the CDR3 is TGCGCCAGCAGCCCCGAAGGGGTTGTGAACACTGAAGCTTTCTTT. Protein product: CASSPEGVVNTEAFF.

Turning to this clonotype: This may stem from a read error, because a much larger clone lies one nucleotide away. The V call is TRBV6-2 or TRBV6-3, the J call TRBJ1-1; TRBD1 is a possible D gene (5 bases). This CDR3 has 16 amino acids. Per the germline V gene, CDR1 is MNHEY and CDR2 is SVGEGT. The CDR3 loop is CVSARTGTDQRTEAFF. The CDR3 DNA reads as TGTGTCAGCGCGAGGACTGGGACGGACCAAAGGACTGAAGCTTTCTTT.

The chain has TRBV20-1 and TRBJ2-1; tentative D call: TRBD1 (6 bases). Germline loops: CDR1 DFQATT, CDR2 SNEGSKA (reference sequence). This CDR3 has 14 residues. Trimming shortened V by 2 bases and J by 3 bases, and 11 bases separated the two germline ends. The CDR3 loop is CSARLGAVYNEQFF. The CDR3 DNA follows: TGCAGTGCTAGATTGGGGGCCGTCTACAATGAGCAGTTCTTC.

This clonotype was recorded at least ten times. The chain couples TRBV27 to TRBJ2-2; D is unresolved. The ends were cut back, 3 bases at V and 3 bases at J, with 2 bases in the middle. Germline V gene sequence: CDR1 MNHEY, CDR2 SMNVEV (reference sequence). CDR3 length: 12 amino acids. The CDR3 DNA reads as TGTGCCAGCAGTTTTTACACCGGGGAGCTGTTTTTT. Its translation: CASSFYTGELFF.

This clonotype was observed many times. The chain carries TRBV5-1 and TRBJ1-2; 7 positions match TRBD1. Germline V gene data show CDR1 as SGHRS and CDR2 as YFSETQ. J lost 4 bases, V lost 0 bases, and 3 bases had no gene match. The CDR3 totals 14 residues. The CDR3 sequence is CASSLEPGGYGYTF. The CDR3 nucleotides read TGCGCCAGCAGCTTGGAGCCAGGGGGCTATGGCTACACCTTC.

The sample holds many counts of this clonotype. J is TRBJ1-3 and V is TRBV12-3 or TRBV12-4, with 7 bases matching TRBD1. Trimming took 6 bases from V and 3 from J; bases not matched to a gene: 5. The CDR3 runs to 14 residues. CDR3 protein: CASRETGSGNTIYF. For the CDR3, the DNA is TGTGCCAGCAGAGAGACAGGGAGTGGAAACACCATATATTTT.

This clonotype was counted ten times or more. V usage is TRBV7-2 and J usage is TRBJ2-1, with 9 nucleotides matching TRBD2. The length of the CDR3 is 16 residues. The V gene's germline CDR1 is SGHTA and CDR2 FQGNSA. V was clipped by 3 bases and J by 9 bases; unmatched bases: 12. This CDR3 reads CASSLRPRGGQGEQFF. DNA for the CDR3: TGTGCCAGCAGCTTGAGACCGCGGGGGGGCCAGGGTGAGCAGTTCTTC.